The 9 T cell receptor beta chains presented below share a single source sample, sequenced in a study of CD8 T cells in ankylosing spondylitis. MiXCR, applied by TCRdb to the 5' RACE reads, yields one record per CDR3 protein. The table lists 200,000 to 300,000 distinct CDR3 sequences, 32% of them singletons. The specimen sequenced was blood, either unsorted or a sorted T cell fraction (not recorded which). The receptors were gathered from a male donor with ankylosing spondylitis or in good health (not recorded which).

This chain uses TRBV5-4 with TRBJ2-1; 15 positions match TRBD2. This CDR3 is 18 amino acids long. V dropped 3 bases and J dropped 3; count of bases not matched to a gene: 7. From germline, CDR1 is SGHNT and CDR2 YYREEE (reference sequence). The CDR3: CASSSGLAGGANYNEQFF. The CDR3 DNA is TGTGCCAGCAGCTCTGGACTAGCGGGGGGGGCGAACTACAATGAGCAGTTCTTC.

This clonotype appeared many times. For the CDR3, the DNA is TGCAGCGTTGTAGCCCCGGCGGGGAGGGTGTCCTACAATGAGCAGTTCTTC. This sequence encodes CSVVAPAGRVSYNEQFF. The chain joins TRBV29-1 to TRBJ2-1; 7 bases are a match to TRBD2. V shed 4 bases, J shed 1 base, and the junction held 13 bases outside the gene matches. The germline V gene encodes CDR1 SQVTM and CDR2 ANQGSEA. The CDR3 contains 17 residues.

This clonotype was observed many times. The chain has TRBV20-1 and TRBJ1-2; 9 nucleotides align to TRBD1. Trimming took 4 bases from V and 5 from J; bases not matched to a gene: 11. CDR1 is DFQATT and CDR2 is SNEGSKA in the germline V gene (reference sequence). This CDR3 is built from 15 residues. Here the CDR3 DNA reads TGCAGTGCTAATGTTCTATCGGACAGGGGTTATGGCTACACCTTC. Its protein product is CSANVLSDRGYGYTF.

This clonotype was detected only a few times. This likely comes from a read error, as the CDR3 has no conserved phenylalanine or tryptophan at its end. Because the CDR3's place on the DNA is in doubt, the DNA is left out and the CDR3 is given as listed by TCRdb. The chain uses TRBV5-1 and TRBJ2-7; the table's D call of TRBD1 was not tested on the DNA. The CDR3 totals 8 residues, both ends included. Germline lookup yields CDR1 SGHRS and CDR2 YFSETQ. CDR3 loop: CASSHGSL.

The genes are TRBV9 and TRBJ2-7; D may correspond to TRBD1 or TRBD2 (5 bases each). The V end lost 4 bases, the J end lost 2 bases, and 13 bases lay between the germline ends. This CDR3 has 14 amino acids. CDR1 is SGDLS and CDR2 is YYNGEE in the germline V gene. CDR3 in DNA: TGTGCCAGCAGCTGGGACGGGGACCCCTACGAGCAGTACTTC. Protein sequence: CASSWDGDPYEQYF. Full variable domain (outside the CDR3, taken from reference TRBV9 and TRBJ2-7): DSGVTQTPKHLITATGQRVTLRCSPRSGDLSVYWYQQSLDQGLQFLIQYYNGEERAKGNILERFSAQQFPDLHSELNLSSLELGDSALYFCASSWDGDPYEQYFGPGTRLTVT.

This sequence joins TRBV12-3 or TRBV12-4 and TRBJ1-3; D remains unclear. V dropped 5 bases and J dropped 0 bases, with 11 bases sitting between them. The CDR3 spans 15 residues. Written as DNA, the CDR3 is TGTGCCAGCAGTCTCCGACATATCTCTGGAAACACCATATATTTT. This codes for CASSLRHISGNTIYF.

V gene TRBV12-3 or TRBV12-4 combines with J gene TRBJ2-5, with TRBD2 matching 7 bases. CDR3 size: 14 residues. Losses at the gene ends were 4 bases for V and 1 base for J; bases not matched to a gene: 3. The CDR3 here is CASSSGTTQETQYF. The CDR3 region has the DNA TGTGCCAGCAGTTCTGGGACTACCCAAGAGACCCAGTACTTC.

This clonotype was detected a few times. J is TRBJ1-2 and V is TRBV29-1; D may be TRBD1 (5 bases). Germline assignment: CDR1 SQVTM and CDR2 ANQGSEA. V lost 3 bases to trimming and J lost 4 bases, with 12 bases between them. This CDR3 has 13 amino acids. This CDR3 is CSVEVGGGYGYTF. CDR3 in DNA: TGCAGCGTTGAGGTTGGGGGGGGCTATGGCTACACCTTC.

This clonotype was picked up a small number of times. The chain carries TRBV9 and TRBJ2-1; 10 nucleotides line up with TRBD2. CDR1 is SGDLS and CDR2 is YYNGEE in the germline V gene. The CDR3 is 15 amino acids. The ends lost 6 bases at V and 5 bases at J; junction bases unmatched: 8. The CDR3 nucleotides are TGTGCCAGCACCTGGGGGACTAGCGCTCACAATGAGCAGTTCTTC. Its protein product is CASTWGTSAHNEQFF.